This TCR beta chain was identified in a study of blood T cell repertoires in COVID-19. Overall study context: The United States, Italy and Spain were the sources of the acute and convalescent COVID-19 samples. PBMCs, B-cell-depleted T cells, or T cells provided the cDNA or gDNA that made up the material.

The age range of participants was about 18 to 90 years, with residence in about two dozen US areas. In the original analysis: By means of reference gene primer amplification, nucleated cell counts were estimated. Profiled with immunoSEQ multiplex PCR; TCRdb holds only in-frame clones, not every one. V, J and clone size were drawn from that table, and D and trimming were deduced from the DNA. Here the sample spans 180,000 or so clones, 89% being singletons. V shed 1 base, J shed 4 bases, and the junction held 9 bases outside the gene matches. Germline V CDR1 and CDR2: LNHNV, YYDKDF (reference sequence). The CDR3 spans 16 residues.

The receptor was derived from a woman aged 40-49 years with acute COVID-19. This chain uses TRBV15 with TRBJ1-2; 7 bases map to TRBD1. Sequencing was done on a sample of PBMCs or T cells enriched from blood (not recorded which). CDR3: CATSRGRQGGFYGYTF. As DNA, the CDR3 is TGTGCCACCAGCAGAGGTCGGCAGGGGGGATTCTATGGCTACACCTTC.